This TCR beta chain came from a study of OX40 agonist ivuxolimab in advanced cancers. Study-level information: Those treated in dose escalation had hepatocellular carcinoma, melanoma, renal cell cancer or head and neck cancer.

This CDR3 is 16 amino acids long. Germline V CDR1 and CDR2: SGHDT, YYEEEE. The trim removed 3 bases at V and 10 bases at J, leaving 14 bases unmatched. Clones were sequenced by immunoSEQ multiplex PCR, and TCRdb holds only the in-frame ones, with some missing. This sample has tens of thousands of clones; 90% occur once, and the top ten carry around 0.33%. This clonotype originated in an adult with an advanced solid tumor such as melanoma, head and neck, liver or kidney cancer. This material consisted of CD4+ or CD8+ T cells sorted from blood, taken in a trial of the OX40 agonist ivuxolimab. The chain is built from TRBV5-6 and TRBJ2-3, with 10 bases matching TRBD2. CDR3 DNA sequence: TGTGCCAGCAGCTCTCCGAGCGGGGGGGCCGTTCATCCGCAGTATTTT. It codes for CASSSPSGGAVHPQYF.